The clone carrying this TCR beta chain occurred a few times. What it recognizes is unknown. Per germline, CDR1 MNHEY and CDR2 SMNVEV (reference sequence). The CDR3 is 15 residues long. The junction had 7 bases not matched to a gene; V was cut back by 0 bases and J by 6 bases. The sample originates from a study of cytomegalovirus exposure and HLA in healthy donors. Overall study results and limits: Reportedly, fewer N-insertions than the roughly 690-donor mean appeared in an Asian-associated ancestry cluster in a later analysis. Later analysis identified a missense DCLRE1C variant that was linked to TCR beta V- and J-gene trimming. Certain sequence variants were highly shared and formed a cluster, and this cluster was likely a sequencing artifact. A later look showed TCR association rates differing by HLA locus, highest for DRB1 and lowest for HLA-C.

PCR used 60 Vbeta primers and 13 Jbeta primers. Assay used: immunoSEQ multiplex PCR; TCRdb lists only in-frame clones, some missing. The sample has 45,000 to 70,000 clones; 70% to 85% are singletons. Input material: PBMCs. This sequence was found in a man aged 50-60 years in good health and CMV-seronegative. This chain links TRBV27 with TRBJ1-2, with 7 bases identical to TRBD1. CDR3 amino acids: CASSLSPRGIDGYTF. Here the CDR3 DNA reads TGTGCCAGCAGTTTATCGCCCAGGGGGATTGATGGCTACACCTTC.